Reported below is one T cell receptor (beta chain). Antigen specificity is unknown. V was pared by 7 bases and J by 2 bases, with 13 bases of the junction left unmatched. Germline values: CDR1 SQVTM, CDR2 ANQGSEA. This CDR3 spans 15 amino acids. This record belongs to a study of cytomegalovirus exposure and HLA in healthy donors. The study, taken as a whole, reports: Later on, an analysis tied about 17,000 TCR beta sequences to HLA alleles at 0.05 false discovery rate.

PCR employed 60 Vbeta and 13 Jbeta primers. This table comes from immunoSEQ multiplex PCR, and its TCRdb copy is limited to in-frame clones, with some not included. Of 150,000 to 200,000 clones in the sample, around 80% were seen once. The clonotype comes from a woman aged 40 to 50 in good health and CMV-seropositive. The sample was PBMCs. The V gene is TRBV29-1, the J gene TRBJ1-1, with 7 bases lining up with TRBD1. The CDR3 sequence: CSAPGGGVPNTEAFF. As DNA, the CDR3 is TGCAGCGCCCCCGGAGGGGGCGTCCCCAACACTGAAGCTTTCTTT.